These T cell receptor beta chains were read from a single sample in a study of shared clonotypes between healthy human individuals. The protocol was immunoSEQ multiplex PCR, while the TCRdb copy is restricted to in-frame clones and leaves out a portion. The sample shows fewer than 1.4 million clones, more than 75% of them seen only once. The sequenced material came from memory CD4+ T cells from PBMCs. The origin of the receptors is a man younger than 35 in good health. Some clones in this sample may be carry-over from other donors' samples. Each CDR3 is given with its conserved first and last residue. D genes are given only for firm matches. Size is stated for part of the rows, as once, few or many counts, or as a class when the clone is expanded.

DNA: TGTGCCAGCTCAGCCAGCTCCTACGAGCAGTACTTC; CDR3: CASSASSYEQYF; J: TRBJ2-7; length: 12; V: TRBV18; D: .; size: .
DNA: TGTGCCAGTACTCATCGGGACGGAAATAGCAATCAGCCCCAGCATTTT; CDR3: CASTHRDGNSNQPQHF; J: TRBJ1-5; length: 16; V: TRBV28; D: .; size: .
DNA: TGCGCCAGCAGCTTCGTAGCGGGAGGCGCAGATACGCAGTATTTT; CDR3: CASSFVAGGADTQYF; J: TRBJ2-3; length: 15; V: TRBV5-1; D: TRBD2; size: .
DNA: TGTGCCAGCAGTCAAGGGGGGACAGGGGTATACGAGCAGTACTTC; CDR3: CASSQGGTGVYEQYF; J: TRBJ2-7; length: 15; V: TRBV6-5; D: TRBD1; size: .
DNA: TGTGCCAGCAGTTACTCGATGGGGTACGAGCAGTACTTC; CDR3: CASSYSMGYEQYF; J: TRBJ2-7; length: 13; V: TRBV6-6; D: .; size: .
DNA: TGTGCCAGCAGCCTGATCGCAGGGGGCCGCGGCAATGAGCAGTTCTTC; CDR3: CASSLIAGGRGNEQFF; J: TRBJ2-1; length: 16; V: TRBV11-2; D: TRBD1; size: few
DNA: TGTGCCAGCAGCTTATCGCCAGAAAACTATGGCTACACCTTC; CDR3: CASSLSPENYGYTF; J: TRBJ1-2; length: 14; V: TRBV7-8; D: .; size: .
DNA: TGCGCCAGCAGCTTAGACAGGCCGAACACTGAAGCTTTCTTT; CDR3: CASSLDRPNTEAFF; J: TRBJ1-1; length: 14; V: TRBV5-1; D: .; size: .
DNA: TGTGCCAGTGGGACAGACAGTGTGGACGAGCAGTACTTC; CDR3: CASGTDSVDEQYF; J: TRBJ2-7; length: 13; V: TRBV2; D: TRBD1; size: .
DNA: TGTGCCATCAGTGAGGTCGCGGGGCGCTACGAGCAGTACTTC; CDR3: CAISEVAGRYEQYF; J: TRBJ2-7; length: 14; V: TRBV10-3; D: .; size: .
DNA: TGTGCCAGCATGGGTGGGGGATATGGCTACACCTTC; CDR3: CASMGGGYGYTF; J: TRBJ1-2; length: 12; V: TRBV27; D: .; size: .
DNA: TGCGCCAGCAGCCGGGCACAGGAGTTGAACACTGAAGCTTTCTTT; CDR3: CASSRAQELNTEAFF; J: TRBJ1-1; length: 15; V: TRBV5-1; D: .; size: .
DNA: TGTGCCAGTAGTCCAGGACCTAGGGGGCCTAGGTCCTACGAGCAGTACTTC; CDR3: CASSPGPRGPRSYEQYF; J: TRBJ2-7; length: 17; V: TRBV19; D: TRBD1; size: many
DNA: TGTGCCATCACCCATGCGGCGGGACAGGGGGCTTGGGAGCAGTACTTC; CDR3: CAITHAAGQGAWEQYF; J: TRBJ2-7; length: 16; V: TRBV28; D: TRBD1; size: .
DNA: TGTGCCAGCAGTGGGCCAGGGGGCATCGGGGAGCTGTTTTTT; CDR3: CASSGPGGIGELFF; J: TRBJ2-2; length: 14; V: TRBV2; D: TRBD1; size: .
DNA: TGTGCCAGCAGTCACGCCCGCGGGGGGGCAAATTCACCCCTCCACTTT; CDR3: CASSHARGGANSPLHF; J: TRBJ1-6; length: 16; V: TRBV7-9; D: .; size: .
DNA: TGTGCCAGCAGCTTCTTAGCGGGCCAAAGTGAGCAGTTCTTC; CDR3: CASSFLAGQSEQFF; J: TRBJ2-1; length: 14; V: TRBV7-2; D: TRBD2; size: .
DNA: TGTGCCAGCAGTCCCCCCCATCTGGGACAGGGCGCCTACGAGCAGTACTTC; CDR3: CASSPPHLGQGAYEQYF; J: TRBJ2-7; length: 17; V: TRBV27; D: TRBD1; size: .
DNA: TGTGCCAGTAGGGACAGGACTAACTATGGCTACACCTTC; CDR3: CASRDRTNYGYTF; J: TRBJ1-2; length: 13; V: TRBV19; D: TRBD1; size: .
DNA: TGTGCCAGCAGTTCAGGGGTGGCTGGGGCCAACGTCCTGACTTTC; CDR3: CASSSGVAGANVLTF; J: TRBJ2-6; length: 15; V: TRBV5-4; D: .; size: .
DNA: TGTGCCAGCAGCTTGACCCGAAACACCGGGGAGCTGTTTTTT; CDR3: CASSLTRNTGELFF; J: TRBJ2-2; length: 14; V: TRBV7-2; D: .; size: many
DNA: TGTGCCAGTAGTATAGGATATAGGGCCACTGAAGCTTTCTTT; CDR3: CASSIGYRATEAFF; J: TRBJ1-1; length: 14; V: TRBV19; D: .; size: once
DNA: TGTGCCAGCAAACCGGGGGCTAACCGGGACACTGAAGCTTTCTTT; CDR3: CASKPGANRDTEAFF; J: TRBJ1-1; length: 15; V: TRBV9; D: .; size: .
DNA: TGTGCCAGCAGCGCTCGGGACGCCCGGGCGGCCCAGTACTTC; CDR3: CASSARDARAAQYF; J: TRBJ2-5; length: 14; V: TRBV6-1; D: .; size: .
DNA: TGTGCCAGTAGCGTCAGAGAGGGGAAACCTTTCTTT; CDR3: CASSVREGKPFF; J: TRBJ1-1; length: 12; V: TRBV19; D: .; size: .
DNA: TGTGCCAGCAGTTACGAACATGACACCGGGGAGCTGTTTTTT; CDR3: CASSYEHDTGELFF; J: TRBJ2-2; length: 14; V: TRBV6-6; D: .; size: once
DNA: TGTGCCAGCAGTTTGGGAATGCCTAGTATGAGCACAGATACGCAGTATTTT; CDR3: CASSLGMPSMSTDTQYF; J: TRBJ2-3; length: 17; V: TRBV28; D: .; size: .